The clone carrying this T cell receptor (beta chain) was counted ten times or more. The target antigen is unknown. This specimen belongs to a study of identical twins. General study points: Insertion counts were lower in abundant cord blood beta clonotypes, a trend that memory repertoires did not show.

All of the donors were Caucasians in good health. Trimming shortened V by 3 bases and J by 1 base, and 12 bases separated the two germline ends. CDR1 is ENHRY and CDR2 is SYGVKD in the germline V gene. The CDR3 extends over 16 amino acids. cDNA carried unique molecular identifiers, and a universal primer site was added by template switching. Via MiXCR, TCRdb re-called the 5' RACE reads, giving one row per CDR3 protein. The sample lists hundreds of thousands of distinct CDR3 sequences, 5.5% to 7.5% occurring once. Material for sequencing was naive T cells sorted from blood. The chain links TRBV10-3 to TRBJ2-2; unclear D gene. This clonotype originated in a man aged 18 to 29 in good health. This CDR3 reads CAISDLRHRNTGELFF. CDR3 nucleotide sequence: TGTGCCATCAGTGACTTACGGCACAGGAACACCGGGGAGCTGTTTTTT.